These 28 T cell receptor beta chains share one sample of origin, sequenced in a study of preoperative IRX-2 immunotherapy in early breast cancer. Measured with immunoSEQ multiplex PCR; TCRdb has only the in-frame clones, and not every one. Here the sample spans about 98,000 clones, about nine tenths being singletons. Described treatment: preoperative locoregional IRX-2 cytokine immunotherapy. Specimen: tumor tissue, collected after IRX-2 immunotherapy. These receptors all stem from a human donor with breast cancer.

A single count supports this clone. V is TRBV15 and J is TRBJ1-1; no reliable D call. The CDR3 is 14 amino acids. CDR1 and CDR2 from the germline V gene are LNHNV and YYDKDF (reference sequence). V dropped 0 bases and J dropped 5 bases, with 10 bases sitting between them. CDR3 sequence: CATSREERETEAFF. The CDR3, as DNA: TGTGCCACCAGCAGAGAGGAACGGGAAACTGAAGCTTTCTTT.

This clone was seen once. The chain carries TRBV18 and TRBJ1-1, with D hard to call. This CDR3 is built from 12 residues. Germline values: CDR1 KGHSH, CDR2 LQKENI. Deletions cut 5 bases from V and 1 base from J, with 5 bases between. This chain's CDR3 is CASSGSNTEAFF. The CDR3 nucleotides are TGTGCCAGCTCAGGGTCGAACACTGAAGCTTTCTTT. Complete variable domain (other parts from reference TRBV18 and TRBJ1-1): NAGVMQNPRHLVRRRGQEARLRCSPMKGHSHVYWYRQLPEEGLKFMVYLQKENIIDESGMPKERFSAEFPKEGPSILRIQQVVRGDSAAYFCASSGSNTEAFFGQGTRLTVV.

V gene TRBV11-3 combines with J gene TRBJ2-1; D may be TRBD1 or TRBD2 (5 bases each). Germline V CDR1 and CDR2: SGHNT, YENEEA. CDR3 length: 17 amino acids. Trimming took off 5 bases at V and 0 bases at J, with 17 bases between the two ends. DNA of the CDR3: TGTGCCAGCAGCCCTAGTCGGGGCCGGAGCTCCTACAATGAGCAGTTCTTC. Amino acids: CASSPSRGRSSYNEQFF.

The gene calls are TRBV15 and TRBJ1-4; D might be TRBD1 (6 bases). This CDR3 region has 16 residues. Trimming removed 0 bases from V and 3 bases from J, with 11 bases in between. The germline V gene encodes CDR1 LNHNV and CDR2 YYDKDF (reference sequence). The chain's CDR3 is CATSRDPGAANEKLFF. The CDR3 DNA is TGTGCCACCAGCAGAGATCCAGGGGCGGCTAATGAAAAACTGTTTTTT.

The chain has TRBV14 and TRBJ1-2, with D possibly matching TRBD1 (6 bases). The germline V gene encodes CDR1 SGHDN and CDR2 FVKESK. The CDR3 runs to 14 residues. Trimming removed 0 bases from V and 7 bases from J, with 12 bases in between. CDR3 bases: TGTGCCAGCAGCCAAGATCTGCCGGGGGCTGGCTACACCTTC. Translating it yields CASSQDLPGAGYTF.

The chain uses TRBV29-1 and TRBJ1-1; possibly TRBD1 for D (5 bases). The CDR3 runs 14 residues. V was shortened by 0 bases and J by 0 bases, with 8 bases between the two germline ends. The germline CDR1 and CDR2 sequences are SQVTM and ANQGSEA. CDR3 in amino acids: CSVEEGGMNTEAFF. The CDR3 DNA is TGCAGCGTTGAAGAGGGGGGGATGAACACTGAAGCTTTCTTT.

This rearrangement joins TRBV30 to TRBJ2-1, with unresolved D. Germline CDR1 GTSNPN, CDR2 SVGIG (reference sequence). Trimming took 1 base from V and 7 from J, leaving 5 bases between them. The CDR3 extends over 11 amino acids. The CDR3 sequence is CAWSAKNEQFF. For the CDR3, the DNA is TGTGCCTGGAGTGCGAAGAATGAGCAGTTCTTC.

The V gene is TRBV19, the J gene TRBJ1-5; 9 positions match TRBD1. The CDR3 contains 16 residues. J was trimmed by 3 bases and V by 9 bases; bases with no gene match: 12. CDR1 LNHDA and CDR2 SQIVND come from the germline V gene (reference sequence). The CDR3: CASSRSDRGYNQPQHF. In nucleotides, the CDR3 is TGTGCCAGCTCCAGATCGGACAGGGGATACAATCAGCCCCAGCATTTT.

This chain uses TRBV11-3 with TRBJ1-5; no reliable D call. CDR1 and CDR2 (germline): SGHNT, YENEEA. CDR3 length: 15 residues. With 3 bases removed from V and 5 bases from J, the gap between germline ends came to 14 bases. CDR3 loop: CASSLSIGMDQPQHF. The CDR3 DNA sequence: TGTGCCAGCAGCTTGTCGATAGGGATGGATCAGCCCCAGCATTTT.

This clone was recorded only once. The rearrangement joins TRBV7-8 to TRBJ2-1, with 8 bases matching TRBD1. Germline-derived CDR1 and CDR2 are SGHVS and FQNEAQ. The trim removed 6 bases at V and 9 bases at J, leaving 7 bases unmatched. CDR3 size: 13 residues. CDR3 sequence reads: CASSSQGDGEQFF. In nucleotides, the CDR3 is TGTGCCAGCAGTTCACAGGGGGACGGTGAGCAGTTCTTC. The complete variable domain, with remaining parts taken from reference TRBV7-8 and TRBJ2-1, reads GAGVSQSPRYKVAKRGQDVALRCDPISGHVSLFWYQQALGQGPEFLTYFQNEAQLDKSGLPSDRFFAERPEGSVSTLKIQRTQQEDSAVYLCASSSQGDGEQFFGPGTRLTVL.

This chain connects TRBV19 to TRBJ2-6; D ambiguous. The V end was cut by 7 bases, the J end by 5 bases, with 12 bases between. The CDR3 covers 14 residues. Per the germline V gene, CDR1 is LNHDA and CDR2 is SQIVND (reference sequence). CDR3: CASKMDGRANVLTF. The CDR3 coding sequence is TGTGCCAGTAAGATGGACGGAAGGGCCAACGTCCTGACTTTC.

The chain has TRBV6-8 and TRBJ1-5; D is ambiguous. Trimming took off 0 bases at V and 3 bases at J, with 9 bases between the two ends. CDR1 is MNHGY and CDR2 is SAAAGT in the germline V gene. This CDR3 spans 15 amino acids. Written as DNA, the CDR3 is TGTGCCAGCAGTTACTCGTCGGGCGCCAATCAGCCCCAGCATTTT. Residues: CASSYSSGANQPQHF.

The rearrangement joins TRBV5-1 to TRBJ2-7; 7 bases line up with TRBD1. Losses at the gene ends were 0 bases for V and 4 bases for J; bases not matched to a gene: 7. Looked up from germline, CDR1 is SGHRS and CDR2 is YFSETQ. The CDR3 is 15 residues long. The CDR3 loop reads CASSLGGTALYEQYF. The CDR3 DNA reads as TGCGCCAGCAGCTTGGGTGGGACAGCCCTTTACGAGCAGTACTTC.

The J gene is TRBJ2-7, the V gene TRBV1. TRBV1 is an annotated pseudogene. This CDR3 contains 15 residues. In DNA, the CDR3 is TGCGCCAGCAGCCAAGAGCAGGGTCAGCGGTGGGAGCAGTACTTC. This gives the protein CASSQEQGQRWEQYF.

This clone was recorded only once. The chain is built from TRBV25-1 and TRBJ2-3; the D call may be TRBD1 or TRBD2 (5 bases each). Trimming pared 4 bases from V and 0 bases from J, leaving 11 bases between. In germline, CDR1 is MGHDK, CDR2 SYGVNS. The CDR3 is 15 residues long. CDR3 nucleotide sequence: TGTGCCAGCAGTGGAGGGGCGGTCAGCACAGATACGCAGTATTTT. Its protein is CASSGGAVSTDTQYF.

This rearrangement joins TRBV15 to TRBJ1-4; 8 nucleotides align to TRBD1. Trimming removed 0 bases from V and 5 bases from J; junction bases left unmatched: 5. The CDR3 length is 16 residues. Germline values: CDR1 LNHNV, CDR2 YYDKDF (reference sequence). Here the CDR3 DNA reads TGTGCCACCAGCAGAGATCCGGGGACAGGCAATGAAAAACTGTTTTTT. Protein sequence: CATSRDPGTGNEKLFF.

This chain uses TRBV7-7 with TRBJ2-1; TRBD1 is a possible D gene (6 bases). Germline values: CDR1 SSHAT, CDR2 FNYEAQ (reference sequence). CDR3 length: 14 residues. The V and J ends lost 3 bases and 7 bases respectively, with 13 bases between them. DNA of the CDR3: TGTGCCAGCAGCTTCGACAGGAGAGATAATGAGCAGTTCTTC. Protein sequence: CASSFDRRDNEQFF.

The chain employs TRBV19 and TRBJ1-2; D uncertain. Germline CDR1 is LNHDA and CDR2 is SQIVND (reference sequence). Trimming stripped 4 bases from V and 4 bases from J, with 19 bases between. This CDR3 is 16 amino acids long. The CDR3 loop is CASSTPRTGSLYGYTF. The CDR3 DNA reads TGTGCCAGTAGTACCCCCCGGACGGGTAGCCTCTATGGCTACACCTTC. The full variable domain, rest sourced from reference TRBV19 and TRBJ1-2, is DGGITQSPKYLFRKEGQNVTLSCEQNLNHDAMYWYRQDPGQGLRLIYYSQIVNDFQKGDIAEGYSVSREKKESFPLTVTSAQKNPTAFYLCASSTPRTGSLYGYTFGSGTRLTVV.

The chain links TRBV19 to TRBJ1-1, with 8 nucleotides matching TRBD1. The germline V gene encodes CDR1 LNHDA and CDR2 SQIVND (reference sequence). This CDR3 comprises 15 residues. V trimming: 5 bases; J trimming: 6 bases; junction bases outside the gene matches: 11. This CDR3 reads CASSASDRGLPEAFF. The CDR3 DNA reads as TGTGCCAGTAGTGCCTCCGACAGGGGCCTTCCTGAAGCTTTCTTT.

This clone appeared a single time. The chain uses TRBV6-8 and TRBJ2-2; D ambiguous. The CDR3 loop spans 14 amino acids. The V gene lost 8 bases and the J gene lost 3 bases, with 13 bases spanning the gap. The germline CDR1 and CDR2 sequences are MNHGY and SAAAGT. This CDR3 is CASVGRRHTGELFF. The CDR3 DNA sequence: TGTGCCAGCGTAGGGCGGCGACACACCGGGGAGCTGTTTTTT.

This clone appeared a single time. V gene TRBV6-8 combines with J gene TRBJ1-2; the D gene is possibly TRBD1 (5 bases). CDR3 length: 16 amino acids. V dropped 6 bases and J dropped 0 bases, with 17 bases sitting between them. CDR1 and CDR2 from the germline V gene are MNHGY and SAAAGT. In DNA form, the CDR3 reads TGTGCCAGCAGGGATCGAGGGACGGTAGCTAACTATGGCTACACCTTC. It yields the protein CASRDRGTVANYGYTF.

The sample holds one count of this clone. J is TRBJ2-7 and V is TRBV6-8, with 12 bases aligning to TRBD1. The CDR3 totals 17 residues. The junction had 8 bases not matched to a gene; V was cut back by 2 bases and J by 3 bases. CDR1 is MNHGY, CDR2 SAAAGT, per germline. The CDR3 coding sequence is TGTGCCAGCAGTTACGCTTCCGGGACAGGGGGCTTCTACGAGCAGTACTTC. It specifies CASSYASGTGGFYEQYF.

Comments on this clone: At the DNA level, this CDR3 is encoded by other sequences in the same sample as well. DNA for the CDR3: TGCGCCAGCAGCTCATCCGGACAGGGGGGCACTGAAGCTTTCTTT. Protein product: CASSSSGQGGTEAFF. The chain employs TRBV5-1 and TRBJ1-1; 10 bases agree with TRBD1. Germline values: CDR1 SGHRS, CDR2 YFSETQ. V lost 3 bases and J lost 4; bases outside the gene matches: 6. The CDR3 is 15 amino acids.

The rearrangement uses TRBV25-1 and TRBJ2-5, with D maybe TRBD2 (6 bases). The V gene lost 8 bases and the J gene lost 3 bases, with 16 bases spanning the gap. CDR3 length: 14 amino acids. CDR1 is MGHDK and CDR2 is SYGVNS in the germline V gene. CDR3 DNA: TGTGCCAGCCACGATTCGGCGGGAAAAGAGACCCAGTACTTC. Residues: CASHDSAGKETQYF.

The chain links TRBV14 to TRBJ2-3; 7 nucleotides match TRBD2. Germline V gene data show CDR1 as SGHDN and CDR2 as FVKESK. J lost 4 bases, V lost 4 bases, and 8 bases had no gene match. This CDR3 comprises 15 residues. The DNA for the CDR3 is TGTGCCAGCAGCCCGGGGACTACCCGGGCAGATACGCAGTATTTT. Protein product: CASSPGTTRADTQYF.

The V call is TRBV1, the J call TRBJ2-1. TRBV1 is reported as a pseudogene. This CDR3 is built from 16 residues. The CDR3 DNA reads as TGCGCCAGCAGCCAAGAAAGAGGGGGAGGTTGGGATGAGCAGTTCTTC. Its protein is CASSQERGGGWDEQFF.

The chain carries TRBV11-3 and TRBJ2-5; TRBD1 aligns across 9 bases. The V gene end was trimmed by 5 bases and the J gene end by 4 bases; junction bases not matched to a gene: 11. Per the germline V gene, CDR1 is SGHNT and CDR2 is YENEEA. The CDR3 length is 16 residues. The CDR3 loop is CASSPGQGTGGETQYF. CDR3 bases: TGTGCCAGCAGCCCTGGACAGGGGACGGGAGGAGAGACCCAGTACTTC.

A word on this clone: The germline gene is not matched at one end of the junction; a read error may be the cause. The chain uses TRBV19 and TRBJ1-2; D is unclear. The germline CDR1 and CDR2 sequences are LNHDA and SQIVND (reference sequence). The CDR3 loop spans 11 amino acids. The CDR3 coding sequence is TGTGCCAGTAGTATGGGTGATCTCAAATTCTTC. This translates into CASSMGDLKFF.